This T cell receptor beta chain was sequenced for a study of immune heterogeneity within non-small cell lung tumors. Template material for each sample was approximately 0.65 ug of bulk tumor genomic DNA. During surgery, each primary tumor gave multiple biopsies spaced as far apart as possible. Newly diagnosed with untreated non-small cell lung cancer, the patients underwent curative surgery. Each donor was a newly diagnosed non-small cell lung cancer patient undergoing surgery with curative intent. CDR1 DFQATT and CDR2 SNEGSKA come from the germline V gene (reference sequence). The CDR3 spans 13 residues. The germline V and J ends were trimmed by 5 bases and 5 bases, with 15 bases remaining between them. TCR beta CDR3 regions came from multiplex PCR with 32 forward V and 13 reverse J primers. MiXCR, run by TCRdb on the multiplex PCR reads, gives a single entry per CDR3 protein. Of 13,000 to 15,000 distinct CDR3 sequences in the sample, approximately 26% were seen once.

This clonotype turned up a few times. What was sequenced was lung tumor tissue. The rearrangement uses TRBV20-1 and TRBJ2-5, with TRBD2 as a possible D gene (6 bases). The receptor was isolated from a man aged 40-49 years with non-small cell lung cancer. The CDR3 DNA sequence: TGCAGTGCTCCCCCTAGGGCGGGGGAGACCCAGTACTTC. Its translation is CSAPPRAGETQYF.